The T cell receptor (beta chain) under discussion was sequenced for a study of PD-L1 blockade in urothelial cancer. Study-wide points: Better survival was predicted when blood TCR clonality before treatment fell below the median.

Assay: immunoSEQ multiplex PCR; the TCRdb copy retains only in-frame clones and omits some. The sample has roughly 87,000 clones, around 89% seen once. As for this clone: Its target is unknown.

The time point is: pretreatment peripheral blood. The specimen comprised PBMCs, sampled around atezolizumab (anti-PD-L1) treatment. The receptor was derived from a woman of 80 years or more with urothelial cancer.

CDR3 bases: TGCGCCAGCAGTGAGTCGACTCCGGGAGGGGCGACAGATACGCAGTATTTT. Its protein is CASSESTPGGATDTQYF. The chain links TRBV10-1 to TRBJ2-3; 8 bases match TRBD2. V was pared by 0 bases and J by 3 bases, with 8 bases of the junction left unmatched. The CDR3 length is 17 residues. The V gene's germline CDR1 is WNHNN and CDR2 SYGVQD (reference sequence).